The 19 T cell receptor beta chains given below trace back to one sample, sequenced in a study of neurological immune-mediated disorders. TCRdb redid the calling of the 5' RACE reads with MiXCR, one entry per CDR3 protein. The table includes around 62,000 distinct CDR3 sequences, 4.1% detected once. Material for sequencing was PBMCs. All receptors come from a man aged 50 to 59 with multiple sclerosis.

This clonotype has a count of ten or more. The junction and the germline gene differ at one end; a read error may be behind it. The chain uses TRBV4-3 and TRBJ1-6; TRBD1 matches 8 bases. The CDR3 runs 17 residues. CDR1 and CDR2 (germline): LGHNA, YSLEER. Written as DNA, the CDR3 is TGCGCCAGCAGCCAATTTTACGGGACAGGCCAAAATTCACCCCTCAACTTT. Its translation: CASSQFYGTGQNSPLNF.

This clonotype was found many times. This chain's CDR3 is CASSLGPGLGEGYTF. The CDR3 DNA reads as TGTGCCAGCAGCTTAGGTCCAGGGCTTGGGGAGGGCTACACCTTC. The chain combines TRBV7-2 with TRBJ1-2, with D possibly TRBD1 on 5 matching bases. Between the trimmed V and J ends, which lost 1 base and 8 bases, there was a span of 17 bases. The CDR3 spans 15 residues. The germline gives CDR1 SGHTA, CDR2 FQGNSA.

This clonotype came up many times. An end of the junction does not agree with germline; a read error may underlie this. CDR3 in DNA: TGCGCCAGCAGCCTGACGGGACAGGGGCGTTCACCCCTCAACTTT. Amino acids: CASSLTGQGRSPLNF. The chain uses TRBV5-1 and TRBJ1-6, with 10 bases identical to TRBD1. Germline loops: CDR1 SGHRS, CDR2 YFSETQ. The CDR3 is 15 residues long.

This clonotype was observed at least ten times. The chain employs TRBV5-6 and TRBJ2-7, with 8 nucleotides matching TRBD1. Germline CDR1 SGHDT, CDR2 YYEEEE. This CDR3 contains 14 residues. The J segment lost 9 bases and the V segment lost 0 bases, leaving 8 bases of the junction unmatched. DNA of the CDR3: TGTGCCAGCAGCTTGGGGCAGGGGGCCCTATGGCAGTACTTC. Protein sequence: CASSLGQGALWQYF.

This clonotype was found many times. The chain recombines TRBV25-1 with TRBJ2-1; D remains unclear. CDR3 size: 16 residues. V lost 2 bases, J lost 0 bases, and 11 bases lay in between. The germline V gene has CDR1 MGHDK and CDR2 SYGVNS. The CDR3 loop is CASSELHWASYNEQFF. The DNA of the CDR3 is TGTGCCAGCAGTGAACTCCACTGGGCCTCCTACAATGAGCAGTTCTTC. The full variable domain, rest sourced from reference TRBV25-1 and TRBJ2-1, is EADIYQTPRYLVIGTGKKITLECSQTMGHDKMYWYQQDPGMELHLIHYSYGVNSTEKGDLSSESTVSRIRTEHFPLTLESARPSHTSQYLCASSELHWASYNEQFFGPGTRLTVL.

The table lists this clonotype with many counts. The chain uses TRBV7-8 and TRBJ2-3; D gene ambiguous. This CDR3 is 13 amino acids long. The germline V gene has CDR1 SGHVS and CDR2 FQNEAQ. V was cut by 1 base and J by 2 bases, with 4 bases left in between. In nucleotides, the CDR3 is TGTGCCAGCAGCTTAGGCACCACAGATACGCAGTATTTT. Amino acid sequence: CASSLGTTDTQYF. Based on the CDR3 plus reference TRBV7-8 and TRBJ2-3, the full variable domain is GAGVSQSPRYKVAKRGQDVALRCDPISGHVSLFWYQQALGQGPEFLTYFQNEAQLDKSGLPSDRFFAERPEGSVSTLKIQRTQQEDSAVYLCASSLGTTDTQYFGPGTRLTVL.

This clonotype was counted many times. The V and J genes are TRBV20-1 and TRBJ1-3; a weak D match, TRBD1 (5 bases). V lost 5 bases to trimming and J lost 0 bases, with 20 bases between them. Germline CDR1 reads DFQATT; CDR2 reads SNEGSKA (reference sequence). The CDR3 has 17 residues. CDR3 residues: CSASPGIGRDSGNTIYF. The CDR3 DNA is TGCAGTGCTTCTCCAGGGATAGGCCGGGACTCTGGAAACACCATATATTTT.

In this sample, this clonotype turned up many times. The CDR3 protein is CASSLGQEAYEQYF. CDR3 sequence (DNA): TGCGCCAGCAGCTTGGGACAGGAGGCCTACGAGCAGTACTTC. V usage is TRBV5-1 and J usage is TRBJ2-7; tentative D call: TRBD1 (6 bases). Germline V gives CDR1 SGHRS, CDR2 YFSETQ. The CDR3 sequence is 14 residues long. V lost 0 bases and J lost 2, with 9 bases in between.

This clonotype was seen at least ten times. This CDR3 is CASSLFPVRLAEGKNIQYF. CDR3 in DNA: TGCGCCAGCAGCTTGTTTCCAGTTAGATTGGCAGAGGGCAAAAACATTCAGTACTTC. The chain combines TRBV5-1 with TRBJ2-4, with a possible D match to TRBD2 (5 bases). The V gene's germline CDR1 is SGHRS and CDR2 YFSETQ. CDR3 length: 19 residues. The ends were cut back, 1 base at V and 3 bases at J, with 23 bases in the middle.

This clonotype occurred many times. The chain joins TRBV10-3 to TRBJ2-3; D remains ambiguous. V lost 3 bases and J 6 bases, leaving 10 bases between the germline ends. Germline-derived CDR1 and CDR2 are ENHRY and SYGVKD. This CDR3 is 13 amino acids long. This CDR3 reads CAISDMIWDTQYF. The CDR3 DNA reads TGTGCCATCAGTGACATGATCTGGGATACGCAGTATTTT.

In this sample, this clonotype turned up many times. The chain uses TRBV28 and TRBJ2-1, with TRBD1 matching 10 bases. The V segment lost 7 bases and the J segment 9 bases; nucleotides outside the gene matches: 3. Looked up from germline, CDR1 is MDHEN and CDR2 is SYDVKM. This CDR3 comprises 12 residues. DNA of the CDR3: TGTGCCAGCACCCGGACAGGGGGTGAGCAGTTCTTC. It codes for CASTRTGGEQFF.

This clonotype appeared many times. J is TRBJ2-7 and V is TRBV20-1; 8 nucleotides match TRBD1. Germline lookup yields CDR1 DFQATT and CDR2 SNEGSKA (reference sequence). The CDR3 extends over 12 amino acids. The trim removed 6 bases at V and 1 base at J, leaving 2 bases unmatched. CDR3 residues: CSATGGSYEQYV. DNA of the CDR3: TGCAGTGCAACAGGGGGTTCCTACGAGCAGTACGTC.

This clonotype has ten or more counts. This chain uses TRBV4-2 with TRBJ1-1, with TRBD1 as a possible D gene (5 bases). The CDR3 runs to 17 residues. Germline assignment: CDR1 LGHNA and CDR2 YNFKEQ. The V gene lost 0 bases and the J gene lost 0 bases, with 14 bases spanning the gap. For the CDR3, the DNA is TGTGCCAGCAGCCAAGATGGGCAGGGTCTGGTGAACACTGAAGCTTTCTTT. Protein product: CASSQDGQGLVNTEAFF.

The chain combines TRBV28 with TRBJ2-6; TRBD2 matches 7 bases. V was pared by 6 bases and J by 11 bases, with 4 bases of the junction left unmatched. Germline CDR1 MDHEN, CDR2 SYDVKM. The CDR3 is made up of 12 amino acids. The DNA of the CDR3 is TGTGCCAGCAGGGGGGAGGGCCACGTCCTGACTTTC. Translating gives CASRGEGHVLTF.

This clonotype was found many times. The chain employs TRBV7-2 and TRBJ2-5; either TRBD1 or TRBD2 may fit D (7 bases each). The CDR3 totals 14 residues. Germline CDR1 is SGHTA and CDR2 is FQGNSA. Trimming removed 5 bases from V and 2 bases from J, with 12 bases in between. The CDR3 loop reads CASSGGDSQETQYF. In DNA form, the CDR3 reads TGTGCCAGCAGCGGGGGGGACAGTCAAGAGACCCAGTACTTC.

This clonotype was detected many times. This chain uses TRBV5-5 with TRBJ2-5; D is perhaps TRBD1 (5 bases). The V gene's germline CDR1 is SGHKS and CDR2 YYEKEE (reference sequence). The CDR3 length is 15 residues. Trimming removed 0 bases at V and 5 bases at J, with 14 bases between. The CDR3 nucleotides are TGTGCCAGCAGCTTGGTAATGGGGCGCCATGAGACCCAGTACTTC. This translates into CASSLVMGRHETQYF.

This clonotype was picked up many times. V is TRBV28 and J is TRBJ2-3; 8 bases are shared with TRBD2. This CDR3 contains 15 residues. Trimming took 5 bases from V and 4 from J; bases not matched to a gene: 8. CDR1 MDHEN and CDR2 SYDVKM come from the germline V gene. CDR3 in amino acids: CASSIAGSGADTQYF. The CDR3 region has the DNA TGTGCCAGCAGTATAGCGGGGTCGGGCGCAGATACGCAGTATTTT.

This clonotype was seen ten or more times. The chain combines TRBV25-1 with TRBJ2-5; perhaps TRBD1 as D (6 bases). This CDR3 spans 14 amino acids. Germline CDR1 is MGHDK and CDR2 is SYGVNS. The V gene lost 7 bases and the J gene lost 6 bases, with 18 bases spanning the gap. CDR3 nucleotides: TGTGCCAGCACCTCCCTGGGCAGGGGACAGACCCAGTACTTC. This gives the protein CASTSLGRGQTQYF.

This clonotype was observed at least ten times. The chain carries TRBV4-3 and TRBJ1-4, with 8 bases lining up with TRBD1. CDR1 and CDR2 (germline): LGHNA, YSLEER. The length of the CDR3 is 16 residues. V shed 4 bases and J 0 bases; nucleotides not matched to a gene: 4. CDR3 sequence: CASSPRGRATNEKLFF. In DNA form, the CDR3 reads TGCGCCAGCAGCCCCAGGGGGCGAGCAACTAATGAAAAACTGTTTTTT.